A single sample is the source of the 9 T cell receptor beta chains below, sequenced in a study of OX40 agonist ivuxolimab in advanced cancers. The data were produced by immunoSEQ multiplex PCR, yet TCRdb's version contains in-frame clones alone and is incomplete. The top ten hold 8.5% to 10% of the sample, which has about 24,000 clones, about 87% seen once. The sequencing here drew on CD4+ or CD8+ T cells sorted from blood, taken in a trial of the OX40 agonist ivuxolimab. These TCRs come from an adult with an advanced solid tumor such as melanoma, head and neck, liver or kidney cancer.

V and J are TRBV5-4 and TRBJ2-1; TRBD2 matches 11 bases. The germline V gene encodes CDR1 SGHNT and CDR2 YYREEE (reference sequence). The CDR3 totals 16 residues. J was trimmed by 3 bases and V by 0 bases; bases with no gene match: 2. Written as DNA, the CDR3 is TGTGCCAGCAGCTTGGGGGGGACTAGCGGCTACAATGAGCAGTTCTTC. Its protein is CASSLGGTSGYNEQFF.

This clone has a single count. J is TRBJ2-7 and V is TRBV11-3; weak D call: TRBD2 (5 bases). The V gene lost 2 bases and the J gene lost 0 bases, with 11 bases spanning the gap. Germline V CDR1 and CDR2: SGHNT, YENEEA. The CDR3 consists of 15 residues. The CDR3 DNA is TGTGCCAGCAGCTTACGAGGGTCGAGCTCCTACGAGCAGTACTTC. This translates into CASSLRGSSSYEQYF.

Worth noting for this clone: A junction end diverges from the germline sequence, so it may reflect a read error. The CDR3 coding sequence is TGTGCCAGCAGCCAAGATAAGTATGCGGGCCAGAACTTC. It specifies CASSQDKYAGQNF. The rearrangement joins TRBV14 to TRBJ2-5; D is perhaps TRBD2 (5 bases). From germline, CDR1 is SGHDN and CDR2 FVKESK. The CDR3 loop spans 13 amino acids.

The sample holds one count of this clone. The gene calls are TRBV27 and TRBJ1-1; no definite D call. Germline assignment: CDR1 MNHEY and CDR2 SMNVEV (reference sequence). Deletions cut 2 bases from V and 2 bases from J, with 9 bases between. The CDR3 has 14 amino acids. CDR3 loop: CASSLDGQNTEAFF. Written as DNA, the CDR3 is TGTGCCAGCAGTTTAGACGGTCAAAACACTGAAGCTTTCTTT.

The V gene is TRBV7-9, the J gene TRBJ1-2; D gene uncertain. Trimming left V 8 bases short and J 4 bases short, with 11 bases between. Germline V gene sequence: CDR1 SEHNR, CDR2 FQNEAQ (reference sequence). This CDR3 region has 12 residues. The CDR3 DNA sequence: TGTGCCAGCTCCCGGTCAATCTATGGCTACACCTTC. Protein: CASSRSIYGYTF.

The CDR3 reads CASSPGGVAYGYTF. As DNA, the CDR3 is TGTGCCAGCAGCCCGGGCGGGGTCGCCTATGGCTACACCTTC. The rearrangement links TRBV6-1 to TRBJ1-2; D remains unclear. The CDR3 covers 14 residues. The V and J ends lost 6 bases and 4 bases respectively, with 15 bases between them. Per germline, CDR1 MNHNS and CDR2 SASEGT.

The CDR3 DNA reads as TGTGCCACCAGCAGATGGGGAAACTATGGCTACACCTTC. Protein: CATSRWGNYGYTF. This chain uses TRBV15 with TRBJ1-2; D is ambiguous. Trimming pared 2 bases from V and 2 bases from J, leaving 6 bases between. The CDR3 has 13 residues. CDR1 and CDR2 (germline): LNHNV, YYDKDF (reference sequence).

The chain has TRBV5-1 and TRBJ2-1; D is possibly TRBD2 (5 bases). Germline V lookup: CDR1 SGHRS, CDR2 YFSETQ. This CDR3 is 16 amino acids long. The V end lost 4 bases, the J end lost 0 bases, and 14 bases lay between the germline ends. This chain's CDR3 is CASSTGQRSSYNEQFF. CDR3 nucleotides: TGCGCCAGCAGCACGGGCCAGCGGAGCTCCTACAATGAGCAGTTCTTC.

The gene calls are TRBV11-2 and TRBJ2-5, with D possibly being TRBD1 or TRBD2 (5 bases each). The assigned J gene may be wrong: the sequence end matches TRBJ2-7 better. This CDR3 contains 16 residues. The germline gives CDR1 SGHAT, CDR2 FQNNGV. The CDR3 reads CASSFSGTASSYEQYF. Written as DNA, the CDR3 is TGTGCCAGCAGCTTCTCCGGGACGGCTAGCTCCTACGAGCAGTACTTC.